This TCR beta chain was captured by sequencing in a study of blood T cell repertoires in COVID-19. This CDR3 is built from 15 residues. The germline CDR1 and CDR2 sequences are SGHDT and YYEEEE. With 0 bases removed from V and 5 bases from J, the gap between germline ends came to 14 bases. Profiling relied on immunoSEQ multiplex PCR, and the TCRdb table lists in-frame clones only, not all of them. Here the sample spans under 350,000 clones, 80% to 90% being singletons. Sample: peripheral blood. The rearrangement links TRBV5-6 to TRBJ1-1; TRBD1 might be the D (6 bases). This sequence was found in a middle-aged man with acute or convalescent COVID-19. CDR3 in amino acids: CASSLVAPRGTEAFF. In DNA, the CDR3 is TGTGCCAGCAGCTTGGTCGCCCCGAGGGGGACTGAAGCTTTCTTT.